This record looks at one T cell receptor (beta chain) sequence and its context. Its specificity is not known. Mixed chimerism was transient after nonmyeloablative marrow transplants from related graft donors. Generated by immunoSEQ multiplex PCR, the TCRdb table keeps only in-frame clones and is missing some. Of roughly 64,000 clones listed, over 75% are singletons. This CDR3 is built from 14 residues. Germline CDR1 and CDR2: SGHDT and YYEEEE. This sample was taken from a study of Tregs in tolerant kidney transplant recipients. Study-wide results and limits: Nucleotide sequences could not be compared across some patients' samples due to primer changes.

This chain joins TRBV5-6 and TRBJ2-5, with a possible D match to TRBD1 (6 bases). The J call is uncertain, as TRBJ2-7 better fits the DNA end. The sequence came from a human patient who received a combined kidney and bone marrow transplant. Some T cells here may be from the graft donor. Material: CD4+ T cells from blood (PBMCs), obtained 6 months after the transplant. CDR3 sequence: CASSPGHPSYEQYF. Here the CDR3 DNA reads TGTGCCAGCAGCCCGGGACACCCGTCCTACGAGCAGTACTTC.